The 18 T cell receptor beta chains below come from one sample, sequenced in a study of T-cell memory formation after mild COVID-19. TCRdb re-called the 5' RACE reads through MiXCR, storing one row per CDR3 protein. The sample yields under 700,000 distinct CDR3 sequences, about 20% seen once. Material for sequencing was PBMCs or a T cell subset sorted from them (not recorded which). The receptors come from an adult woman who had mild COVID-19 (a few samples of this study predate the infection). Cell type and time point are not known.

This chain connects TRBV5-1 to TRBJ1-2; D unresolved. Germline CDR1 reads SGHRS; CDR2 reads YFSETQ. The CDR3 spans 13 residues. Between the trimmed V and J ends, which lost 6 bases and 4 bases, there was a span of 13 bases. As DNA, the CDR3 is TGCGCCAGCACCGACCACCCCTTCTATGGCTACACCTTC. Amino acid sequence: CASTDHPFYGYTF.

As to this clonotype: The junction shows a germline mismatch at one end, possibly a read error. The V gene is TRBV30, the J gene TRBJ2-2, with 7 bases fitting TRBD1. Germline V lookup: CDR1 GTSNPN, CDR2 SVGIG (reference sequence). This CDR3 is built from 13 residues. The CDR3 spells CAWTRGNNGELFF. In DNA, the CDR3 is TGTGCCTGGACCAGGGGGAACAACGGGGAGCTGTTTTTT.

This rearrangement joins TRBV11-2 to TRBJ2-7; D is perhaps TRBD2 (6 bases). The CDR3 runs 14 residues. CDR1 and CDR2 from the germline V gene are SGHAT and FQNNGV. V gave up 5 bases and J gave up 2 bases, with 13 bases separating them. CDR3 region: CASSHPAGPYEQYF. DNA for the CDR3: TGTGCCAGCAGCCACCCCGCGGGACCCTACGAGCAGTACTTC.

Many counts were recorded for this clonotype. This CDR3 reads CASSSRAGDNEQFF. The CDR3 DNA is TGTGCCAGCAGCTCGCGGGCAGGGGACAATGAGCAGTTCTTC. This chain joins TRBV7-6 and TRBJ2-1; TRBD1 is a possible D gene (6 bases). This CDR3 has 14 residues. The V end was cut by 4 bases, the J end by 5 bases, with 12 bases between. Germline V CDR1 and CDR2: SGHVS, FNYEAQ.

J is TRBJ1-1 and V is TRBV10-3; D is undetermined. There are 15 residues in the CDR3. Germline-derived CDR1 and CDR2 are ENHRY and SYGVKD. Trimming pared 6 bases from V and 3 bases from J, leaving 17 bases between. The CDR3 spells CAIREGHLRDTEAFF. In nucleotides, the CDR3 is TGTGCCATCAGAGAGGGCCACCTGAGGGACACTGAAGCTTTCTTT.

This clonotype was seen a handful of times. This rearrangement joins TRBV24-1 to TRBJ2-1; D is uncertain. The CDR3 consists of 13 residues. CDR1 is KGHDR and CDR2 is SFDVKD in the germline V gene. Trimming removed 5 bases at V and 9 bases at J, with 13 bases between. CDR3 DNA: TGTGCCACCAGTGTCCCACCTGCTCGTGAGCAGTTCTTC. Its protein product is CATSVPPAREQFF.

This clonotype was counted only a few times. This sequence joins TRBV12-3 or TRBV12-4 and TRBJ1-4; tentative D call: TRBD1 (5 bases). This CDR3 is 16 amino acids long. Trimming removed 6 bases at V and 4 bases at J, with 18 bases between. This CDR3 reads CASSPREELVNEKLFF. CDR3 bases: TGTGCCAGCAGCCCCAGGGAAGAGTTAGTTAATGAAAAACTGTTTTTT.

The chain combines TRBV7-9 with TRBJ1-2; D perhaps matches TRBD1 (6 bases). This CDR3 is built from 14 residues. V was clipped by 2 bases and J by 4 bases, with 11 bases between them. Germline CDR1 is SEHNR and CDR2 is FQNEAQ (reference sequence). For the CDR3, the DNA is TGTGCCAGCAGCTTAAAGGGGGGACCCTATGGCTACACCTTC. This translates into CASSLKGGPYGYTF.

The chain combines TRBV6-1 with TRBJ2-7; D is unclear. The germline V and J ends were trimmed by 5 bases and 6 bases, with 11 bases remaining between them. Germline V gene sequence: CDR1 MNHNS, CDR2 SASEGT. CDR3 size: 12 residues. The CDR3 DNA reads as TGTGCCAGCAGTACAGACGGATTCGAGCAGTACTTC. It yields the protein CASSTDGFEQYF.

The chain employs TRBV6-5 and TRBJ2-7; 7 bases map to TRBD1. The CDR3 spans 16 residues. Germline V gene lookup returns CDR1 MNHEY and CDR2 SVGAGI. Germline trimming cut 0 bases from V and 3 bases from J; bases unmatched to any gene: 8. CDR3 region: CASSYSRGTASYEQYF. The CDR3 DNA reads TGTGCCAGCAGTTACTCCAGAGGGACAGCAAGCTACGAGCAGTACTTC.

This clonotype was observed a handful of times. CDR3 protein: CASTQTSGANVLTF. Written as DNA, the CDR3 is TGTGCCAGCACACAGACCTCTGGGGCCAACGTCCTGACTTTC. V and J are TRBV6-2 or TRBV6-3 and TRBJ2-6; D gene unclear. With 7 bases removed from V and 0 bases from J, the gap between germline ends came to 7 bases. CDR3 length equals 14 residues. Germline V gives CDR1 MNHEY, CDR2 SVGEGT.

This clonotype was detected a few times. V gene TRBV10-3 combines with J gene TRBJ2-3, with D possibly TRBD1 on 6 matching bases. V lost 4 bases and J 6 bases, leaving 20 bases between the germline ends. CDR1 and CDR2 (germline): ENHRY, SYGVKD. The length of the CDR3 is 16 residues. CDR3 DNA sequence: TGTGCCATCAGTGGGGAACAGGGCCCAACTTGGGATACGCAGTATTTT. It specifies CAISGEQGPTWDTQYF.

The rearrangement joins TRBV7-6 to TRBJ2-1; 10 nucleotides align to TRBD2. Germline V lookup: CDR1 SGHVS, CDR2 FNYEAQ. The CDR3 contains 14 residues. V was pared by 5 bases and J by 6 bases, with 4 bases of the junction left unmatched. CDR3 region: CASSPRLAGNEQFF. For the CDR3, the DNA is TGTGCCAGCAGCCCCCGACTAGCGGGCAATGAGCAGTTCTTC.

The chain has TRBV6-5 and TRBJ1-2; 9 positions agree with TRBD1. This CDR3 contains 16 residues. Germline CDR1 is MNHEY and CDR2 is SVGAGI. Trimming cost V 5 bases and J 3 bases; bases outside gene matches: 10. The CDR3 region is CASSAPPGQGYYGYTF. Here the CDR3 DNA reads TGTGCCAGCAGTGCACCCCCGGGACAGGGTTACTATGGCTACACCTTC.

This chain links TRBV6-6 with TRBJ2-2; D gene ambiguous. The CDR3 consists of 14 residues. Between the trimmed V and J ends, which lost 6 bases and 6 bases, there was a span of 14 bases. CDR1 and CDR2 (germline): MNHNY, SVGAGI (reference sequence). The CDR3 DNA is TGTGCCAGCAGGTTCCCAGGTCCCTCCGGGGAGCTGTTTTTT. Its translation: CASRFPGPSGELFF.

This clonotype was counted a few times. This chain joins TRBV24-1 and TRBJ2-2; D uncertain. V lost 12 bases to trimming and J lost 6 bases, with 10 bases between them. Per germline, CDR1 KGHDR and CDR2 SFDVKD. The CDR3 length is 11 residues. CDR3 sequence reads: CASPCPGELFF. CDR3 in DNA: TGTGCCTCCCCTTGTCCCGGGGAGCTGTTTTTT.

The rearrangement joins TRBV2 to TRBJ2-6; no firm D call. The V gene's germline CDR1 is SNHLY and CDR2 FYNNEI. Trimming cost V 7 bases and J 0 bases, with 10 bases left between them. The CDR3 is made up of 15 amino acids. The CDR3 reads CASKKSDSGANVLTF. The CDR3, as DNA: TGTGCCAGCAAGAAGTCGGACTCTGGGGCCAACGTCCTGACTTTC.

This clonotype was found a few times. V is TRBV6-5 and J is TRBJ2-7; maybe TRBD2 (6 bases). Germline assignment: CDR1 MNHEY and CDR2 SVGAGI. The V gene lost 8 bases and the J gene lost 0 bases, with 14 bases spanning the gap. This CDR3 is 14 amino acids long. CDR3 loop: CASWRAGSSYEQYF. Here the CDR3 DNA reads TGTGCCAGCTGGAGGGCAGGGAGCTCCTACGAGCAGTACTTC.